Sequencing of this T cell receptor beta chain was carried out in a study of cytomegalovirus exposure and HLA in healthy donors. General observations from the study: Accurate prediction of HLA-A and HLA-B alleles (for most subjects) was reportedly achieved from TCR beta sequences. Sequencing probably produced one cluster of sequence variants that were highly shared. Investigators reported 150 to 200 TCR beta chains as tied to cytomegalovirus. Only CMV serostatus was available as immune exposure information.

With respect to this clone: No antigen is known for it.

V was clipped by 4 bases and J by 3 bases; unmatched bases: 14. This CDR3 comprises 19 residues. CDR1 and CDR2 (germline): MGHRA, YSYEKL. It was with 60 Vbeta and 13 Jbeta primers that the PCR ran. The data were produced by immunoSEQ multiplex PCR, yet TCRdb's version contains in-frame clones alone and is incomplete. The sample contains 100,000 to 150,000 clones, about 79% of which appear only once. V and J are TRBV4-1 and TRBJ2-6; 8 nucleotides align to TRBD1. The sequence derives from a woman between 50 and 59 years old in good health and CMV-seronegative. The sample taken for sequencing was PBMCs. This chain's CDR3 is CASSRSLLQGAGGANVLTF. As DNA, the CDR3 is TGCGCCAGCAGCCGTTCCCTGCTGCAGGGGGCGGGTGGGGCCAACGTCCTGACTTTC.